This T cell receptor beta chain was documented in a study of T cell repertoires in cytomegalovirus infection. Study-level background: Both CMV infection and a matching HLA type were indicated by public TCR beta signatures. Overall study findings and caveats: Frequencies of public TCR beta families were cumulated, and this identified carriers of CMV plus the relevant HLA. Predominance within the ex vivo response was attributable to HLA-C-restricted CMV-specific TCR beta clonotypes.

TCRdb ran MiXCR on the reads and lists one entry per CDR3 protein. The sample carries roughly 300,000 distinct CDR3 sequences, over 7.5% recorded once. Points on this clonotype: Its cognate antigen is unknown.

The sample taken for sequencing was PBMCs. The sequence was collected from a human donor in good health (CMV status not recorded). Some clones in this sample may be carry-over from other donors' samples.

Here the CDR3 reads CATSNNHPALKETQYF. The CDR3 nucleotides read TGTGCCACCAGCAATAACCATCCGGCCCTCAAAGAGACCCAGTACTTC. The genes are TRBV15 and TRBJ2-5; D is uncertain. Germline V CDR1 and CDR2: LNHNV, YYDKDF (reference sequence). This CDR3 spans 16 amino acids. Trimming stripped 4 bases from V and 3 bases from J, with 18 bases between.